One and the same sample provided the 5 T cell receptor beta chains below, sequenced in a study of cytomegalovirus exposure and HLA in healthy donors. The PCR had 60 Vbeta and 13 Jbeta primers. Assay: immunoSEQ multiplex PCR; the TCRdb copy retains only in-frame clones and omits some. The sample yields about 250,000 clones, under 80% seen once. The sample comprised PBMCs. These receptors all stem from a female donor in good health and CMV-seronegative.

This clone was found once. This chain uses TRBV7-9 with TRBJ1-4; D unresolved. In germline, CDR1 is SEHNR, CDR2 FQNEAQ (reference sequence). The CDR3 has 16 amino acids. V lost 1 base, J lost 3 bases, and 12 bases lay in between. The chain's CDR3 is CASSLGAGLPNEKLFF. CDR3 sequence (DNA): TGTGCCAGCAGCTTAGGGGCAGGTCTACCTAATGAAAAACTGTTTTTT.

The chain links TRBV29-1 to TRBJ2-3; the D gene is possibly TRBD2 (6 bases). Trimming stripped 7 bases from V and 2 bases from J, with 10 bases between. Germline values: CDR1 SQVTM, CDR2 ANQGSEA. The CDR3 length is 12 residues. CDR3 nucleotides: TGCAGCGCCGCGGGGAACACAGATACGCAGTATTTT. The encoded protein is CSAAGNTDTQYF.

This clone was seen just once. J is TRBJ1-1 and V is TRBV11-2, with a tentative D call TRBD1 (5 bases). The CDR3 sequence is 16 residues long. The V gene's germline CDR1 is SGHAT and CDR2 FQNNGV. V dropped 6 bases and J dropped 1 base, with 18 bases sitting between them. The CDR3 loop reads CASSSTGRGSNTEAFF. The CDR3 DNA is TGTGCCAGCAGTTCCACAGGACGCGGATCGAACACTGAAGCTTTCTTT.

The chain couples TRBV6-1 to TRBJ2-7, with TRBD1 as a possible D gene (5 bases). The CDR3 extends over 14 amino acids. The germline V gene has CDR1 MNHNS and CDR2 SASEGT. Trimming took off 4 bases at V and 1 base at J, with 11 bases between the two ends. The CDR3 DNA is TGTGCCAGCAGTGGAGTATACAGGTCCTACGAGCAGTACTTC. Translating it yields CASSGVYRSYEQYF.

The chain's CDR3 is CASSSRTSYNEQFF. DNA for the CDR3: TGTGCCAGCAGTTCCCGGACTTCGTACAATGAGCAGTTCTTC. This chain uses TRBV27 with TRBJ2-1, with D possibly being TRBD2 (5 bases). Trimming cost V 4 bases and J 4 bases, with 11 bases left between them. Germline loops: CDR1 MNHEY, CDR2 SMNVEV (reference sequence). The CDR3 is made up of 14 amino acids.